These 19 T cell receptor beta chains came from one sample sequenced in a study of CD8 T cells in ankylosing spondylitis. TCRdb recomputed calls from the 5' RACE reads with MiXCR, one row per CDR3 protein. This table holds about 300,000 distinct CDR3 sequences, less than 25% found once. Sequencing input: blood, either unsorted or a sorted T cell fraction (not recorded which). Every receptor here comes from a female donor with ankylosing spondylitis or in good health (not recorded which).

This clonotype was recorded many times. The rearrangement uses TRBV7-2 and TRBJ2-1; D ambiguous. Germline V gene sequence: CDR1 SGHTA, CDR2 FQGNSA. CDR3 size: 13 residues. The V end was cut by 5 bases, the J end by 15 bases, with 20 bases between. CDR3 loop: CASSRWPDGSWFF. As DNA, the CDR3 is TGTGCCAGCAGCCGATGGCCGGACGGATCGTGGTTCTTC. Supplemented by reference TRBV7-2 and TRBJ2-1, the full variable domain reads GAGVSQSPSNKVTEKGKDVELRCDPISGHTALYWYRQSLGQGLEFLIYFQGNSAPDKSGLPSDRFSAERTGGSVSTLTIQRTQQEDSAVYLCASSRWPDGSWFFGPGTRLTVL.

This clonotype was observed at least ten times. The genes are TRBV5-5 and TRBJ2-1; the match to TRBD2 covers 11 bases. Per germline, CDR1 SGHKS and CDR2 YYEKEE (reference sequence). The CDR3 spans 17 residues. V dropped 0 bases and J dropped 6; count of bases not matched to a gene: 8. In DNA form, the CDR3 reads TGTGCCAGCAGCTTGGTGGCTAGCGGGAGGAAGGCCAATGAGCAGTTCTTC. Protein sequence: CASSLVASGRKANEQFF.

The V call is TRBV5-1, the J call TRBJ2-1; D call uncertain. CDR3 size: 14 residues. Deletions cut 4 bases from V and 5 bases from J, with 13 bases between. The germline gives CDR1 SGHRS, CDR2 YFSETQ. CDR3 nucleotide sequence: TGCGCCAGCAGCCGGGTCAGGACCGACAATGAGCAGTTCTTC. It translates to CASSRVRTDNEQFF.

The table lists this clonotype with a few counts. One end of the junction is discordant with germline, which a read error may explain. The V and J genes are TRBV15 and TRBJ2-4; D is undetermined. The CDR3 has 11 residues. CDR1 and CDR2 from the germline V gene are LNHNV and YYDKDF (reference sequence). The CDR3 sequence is CATSRVCHGNF. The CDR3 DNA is TGTGCCACCAGCAGAGTGTGCCATGGGAACTTC.

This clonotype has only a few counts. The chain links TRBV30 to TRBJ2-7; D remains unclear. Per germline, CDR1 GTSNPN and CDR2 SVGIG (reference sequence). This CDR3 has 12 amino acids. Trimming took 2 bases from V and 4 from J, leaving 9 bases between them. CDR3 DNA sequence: TGTGCCTGGAGTCCAAACGGATACGAGCAGTACTTC. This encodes CAWSPNGYEQYF.

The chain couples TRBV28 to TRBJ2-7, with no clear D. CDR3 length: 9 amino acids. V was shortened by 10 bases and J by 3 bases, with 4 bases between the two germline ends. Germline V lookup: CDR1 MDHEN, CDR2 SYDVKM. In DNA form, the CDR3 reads TGTGCCATCCTCTACGAGCAGTACTTC. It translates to CAILYEQYF.

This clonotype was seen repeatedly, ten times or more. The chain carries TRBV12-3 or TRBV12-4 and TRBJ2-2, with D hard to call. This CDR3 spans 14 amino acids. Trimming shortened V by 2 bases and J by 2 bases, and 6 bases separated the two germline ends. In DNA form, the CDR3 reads TGTGCCAGCAGTTTACGAGTTAACACCGGGGAGCTGTTTTTT. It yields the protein CASSLRVNTGELFF.

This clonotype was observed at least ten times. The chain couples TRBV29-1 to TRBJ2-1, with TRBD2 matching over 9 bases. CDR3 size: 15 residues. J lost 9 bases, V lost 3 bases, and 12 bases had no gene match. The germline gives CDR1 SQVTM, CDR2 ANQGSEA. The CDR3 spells CSVEGRLAAPGEQFF. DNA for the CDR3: TGCAGCGTTGAGGGGAGACTAGCGGCTCCTGGTGAGCAGTTCTTC.

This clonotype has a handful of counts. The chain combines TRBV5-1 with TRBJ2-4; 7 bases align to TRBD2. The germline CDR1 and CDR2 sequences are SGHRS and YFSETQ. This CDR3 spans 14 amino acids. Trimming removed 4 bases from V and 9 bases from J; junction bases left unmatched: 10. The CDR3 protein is CASSVGLGRAIQYF. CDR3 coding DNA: TGCGCCAGCAGCGTGGGATTGGGGAGGGCCATTCAGTACTTC.

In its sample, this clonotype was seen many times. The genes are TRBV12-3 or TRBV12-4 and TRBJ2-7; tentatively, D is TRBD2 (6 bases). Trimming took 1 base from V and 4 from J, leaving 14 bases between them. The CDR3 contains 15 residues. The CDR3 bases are TGTGCCAGCAGTTTAGGCACTAGCCATGGGTACGAGCAGTACTTC. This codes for CASSLGTSHGYEQYF.

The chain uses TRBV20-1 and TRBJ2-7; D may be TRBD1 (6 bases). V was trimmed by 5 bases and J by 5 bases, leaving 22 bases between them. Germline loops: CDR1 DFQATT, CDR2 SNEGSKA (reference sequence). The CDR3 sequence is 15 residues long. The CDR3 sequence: CSAPTAPTGTNEQYF. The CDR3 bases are TGCAGTGCTCCCACAGCCCCGACAGGTACGAACGAGCAGTACTTC.

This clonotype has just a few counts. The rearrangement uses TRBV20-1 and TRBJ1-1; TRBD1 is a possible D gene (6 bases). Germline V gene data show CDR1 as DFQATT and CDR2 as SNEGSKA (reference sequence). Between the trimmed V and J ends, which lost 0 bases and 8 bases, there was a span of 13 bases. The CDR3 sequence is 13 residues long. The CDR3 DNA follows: TGCAGTGCTAGAGAGAGGGGGATGGCCGAAGCTTTCTTT. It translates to CSARERGMAEAFF.

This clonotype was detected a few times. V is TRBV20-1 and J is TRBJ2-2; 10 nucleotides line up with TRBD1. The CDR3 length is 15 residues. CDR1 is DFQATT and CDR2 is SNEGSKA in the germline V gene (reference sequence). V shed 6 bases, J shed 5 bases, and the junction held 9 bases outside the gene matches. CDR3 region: CSALSRDRGTGELFF. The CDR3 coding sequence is TGCAGTGCCCTGTCCCGGGACAGGGGAACCGGGGAGCTGTTTTTT.

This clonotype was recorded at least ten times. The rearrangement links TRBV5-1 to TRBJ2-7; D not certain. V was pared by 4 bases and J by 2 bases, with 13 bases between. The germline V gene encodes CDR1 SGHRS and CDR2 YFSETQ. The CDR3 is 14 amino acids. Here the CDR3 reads CASSLRAGTYEQYF. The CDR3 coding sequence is TGCGCCAGCAGCCTACGGGCAGGCACCTACGAGCAGTACTTC. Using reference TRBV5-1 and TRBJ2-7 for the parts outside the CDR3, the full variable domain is KAGVTQTPRYLIKTRGQQVTLSCSPISGHRSVSWYQQTPGQGLQFLFEYFSETQRNKGNFPGRFSGRQFSNSRSEMNVSTLELGDSALYLCASSLRAGTYEQYFGPGTRLTVT.

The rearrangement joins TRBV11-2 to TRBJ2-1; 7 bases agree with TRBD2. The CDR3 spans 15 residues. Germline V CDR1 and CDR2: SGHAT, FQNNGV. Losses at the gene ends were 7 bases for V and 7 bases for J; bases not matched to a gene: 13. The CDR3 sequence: CASNLGGAVVNEQFF. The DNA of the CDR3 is TGTGCCAGCAACCTGGGAGGGGCTGTGGTTAATGAGCAGTTCTTC.

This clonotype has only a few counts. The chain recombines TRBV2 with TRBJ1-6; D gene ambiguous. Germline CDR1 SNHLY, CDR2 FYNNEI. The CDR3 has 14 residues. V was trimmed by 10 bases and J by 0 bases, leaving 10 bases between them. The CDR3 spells CATGRSSYNSPLHF. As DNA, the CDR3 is TGTGCCACCGGACGGAGCTCCTATAATTCACCCCTCCACTTT.

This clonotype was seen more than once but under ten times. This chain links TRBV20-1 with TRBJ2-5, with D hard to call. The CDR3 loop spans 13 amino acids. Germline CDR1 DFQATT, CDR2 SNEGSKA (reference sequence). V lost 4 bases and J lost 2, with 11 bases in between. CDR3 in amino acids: CSANQALQETQYF. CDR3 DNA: TGCAGTGCTAATCAAGCCCTACAAGAGACCCAGTACTTC.

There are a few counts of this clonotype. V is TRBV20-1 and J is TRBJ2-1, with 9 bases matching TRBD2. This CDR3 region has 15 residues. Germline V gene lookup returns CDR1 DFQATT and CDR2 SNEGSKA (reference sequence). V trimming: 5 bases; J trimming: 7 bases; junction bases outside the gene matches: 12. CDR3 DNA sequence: TGCAGTGCTTTAAGACTAGCGGCTCTCGGTAATGAGCAGTTCTTC. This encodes CSALRLAALGNEQFF.

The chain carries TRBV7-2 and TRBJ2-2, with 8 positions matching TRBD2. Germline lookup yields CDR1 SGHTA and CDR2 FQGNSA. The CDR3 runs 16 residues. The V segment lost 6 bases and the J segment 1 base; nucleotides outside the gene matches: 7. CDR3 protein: CASSYLAGRNTGELFF. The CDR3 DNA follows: TGTGCCAGCAGTTATCTAGCGGGCCGGAACACCGGGGAGCTGTTTTTT.